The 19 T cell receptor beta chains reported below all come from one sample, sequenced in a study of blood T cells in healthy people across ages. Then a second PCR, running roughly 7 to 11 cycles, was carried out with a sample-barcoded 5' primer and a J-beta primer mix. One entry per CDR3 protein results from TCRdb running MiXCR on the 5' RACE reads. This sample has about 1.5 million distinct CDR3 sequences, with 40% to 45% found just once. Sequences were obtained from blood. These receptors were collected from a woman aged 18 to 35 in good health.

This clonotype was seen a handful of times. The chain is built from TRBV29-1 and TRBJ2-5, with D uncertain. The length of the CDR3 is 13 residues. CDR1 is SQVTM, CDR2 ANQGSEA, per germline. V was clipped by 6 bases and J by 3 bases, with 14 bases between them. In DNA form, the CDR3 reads TGCAGCGTGGCTAGGGTTCTTGAAGAGACCCAGTACTTC. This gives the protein CSVARVLEETQYF.

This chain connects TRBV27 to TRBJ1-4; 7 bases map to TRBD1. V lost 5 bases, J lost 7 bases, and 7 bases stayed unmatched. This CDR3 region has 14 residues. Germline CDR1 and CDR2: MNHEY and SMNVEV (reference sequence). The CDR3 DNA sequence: TGTGCCAGCAGTACTGGACAGGACCGTGAAAAACTGTTTTTT. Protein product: CASSTGQDREKLFF.

CDR3: CSAGPAGVQETQYF. In DNA, the CDR3 is TGCAGCGCAGGTCCTGCGGGGGTACAAGAGACCCAGTACTTC. The chain carries TRBV29-1 and TRBJ2-5, with 7 bases fitting TRBD2. Trimming at V came to 7 bases and at J to 2 bases, leaving 10 bases not matched to a gene. The CDR3 has 14 residues. Germline V gene data show CDR1 as SQVTM and CDR2 as ANQGSEA.

In nucleotides, the CDR3 is TGCAGTGCTATAGGGACTAGCGGGATTGAGCAGTTCTTC. It translates to CSAIGTSGIEQFF. The chain couples TRBV20-1 to TRBJ2-1; 13 nucleotides align to TRBD2. The germline CDR1 and CDR2 sequences are DFQATT and SNEGSKA (reference sequence). The CDR3 length is 13 residues. The trim removed 4 bases at V and 9 bases at J, leaving 3 bases unmatched.

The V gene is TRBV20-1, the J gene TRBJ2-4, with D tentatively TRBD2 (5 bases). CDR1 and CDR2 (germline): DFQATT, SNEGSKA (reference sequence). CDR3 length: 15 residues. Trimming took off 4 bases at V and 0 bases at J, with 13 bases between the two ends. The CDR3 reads CSAKRAGLAKNIQYF. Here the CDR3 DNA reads TGCAGTGCTAAGAGGGCAGGACTAGCCAAAAACATTCAGTACTTC.

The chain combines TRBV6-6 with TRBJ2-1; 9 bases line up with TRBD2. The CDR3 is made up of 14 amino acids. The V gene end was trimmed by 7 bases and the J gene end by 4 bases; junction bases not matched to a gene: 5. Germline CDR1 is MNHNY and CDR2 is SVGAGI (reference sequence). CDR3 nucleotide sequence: TGTGCCAGCACCCTGACTAGCGGATACAATGAGCAGTTCTTC. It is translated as CASTLTSGYNEQFF.

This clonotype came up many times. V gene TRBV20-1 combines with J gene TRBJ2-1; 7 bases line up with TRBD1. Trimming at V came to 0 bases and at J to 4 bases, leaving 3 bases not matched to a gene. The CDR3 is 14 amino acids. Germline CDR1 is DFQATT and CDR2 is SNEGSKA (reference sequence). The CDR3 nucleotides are TGCAGTGCTAGAGAGTTGACAGGGTACAATGAGCAGTTCTTC. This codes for CSARELTGYNEQFF.

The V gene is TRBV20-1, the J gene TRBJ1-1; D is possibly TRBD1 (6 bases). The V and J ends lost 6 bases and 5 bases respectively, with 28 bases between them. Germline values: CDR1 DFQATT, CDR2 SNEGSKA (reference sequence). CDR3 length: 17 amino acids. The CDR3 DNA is TGCAGTGCCACTATGGGGGGGGGAACAGGGATTGATACTGAAGCTTTCTTT. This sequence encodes CSATMGGGTGIDTEAFF.

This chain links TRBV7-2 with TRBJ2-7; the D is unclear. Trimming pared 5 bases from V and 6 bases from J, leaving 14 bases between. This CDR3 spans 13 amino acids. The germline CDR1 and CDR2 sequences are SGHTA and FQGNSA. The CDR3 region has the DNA TGTGCCAGCAGCCCCTCTATAACAAGCGAGCAGTACTTC. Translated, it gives CASSPSITSEQYF.

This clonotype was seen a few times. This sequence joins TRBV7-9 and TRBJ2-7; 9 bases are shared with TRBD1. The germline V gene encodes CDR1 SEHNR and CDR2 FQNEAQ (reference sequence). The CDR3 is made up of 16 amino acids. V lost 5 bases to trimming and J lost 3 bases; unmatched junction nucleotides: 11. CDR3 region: CASSLPGQGILYEQYF. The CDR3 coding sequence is TGTGCCAGCAGCCTCCCCGGACAGGGGATTCTCTACGAGCAGTACTTC.

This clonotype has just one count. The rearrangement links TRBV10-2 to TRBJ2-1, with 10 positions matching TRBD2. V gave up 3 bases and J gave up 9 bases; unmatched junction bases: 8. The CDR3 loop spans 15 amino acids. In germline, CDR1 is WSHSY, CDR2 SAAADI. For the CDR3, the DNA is TGCGCCAGCAGTGAATTAGCGGGGGGACCCGGTGAGCAGTTCTTC. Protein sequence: CASSELAGGPGEQFF.

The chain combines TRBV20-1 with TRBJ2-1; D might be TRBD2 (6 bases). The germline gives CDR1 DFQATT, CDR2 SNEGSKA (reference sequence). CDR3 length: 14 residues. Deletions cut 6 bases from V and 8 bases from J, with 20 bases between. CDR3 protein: CSAQGIAVNDEQFF. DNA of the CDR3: TGCAGTGCCCAAGGAATAGCGGTAAACGATGAGCAGTTCTTC.

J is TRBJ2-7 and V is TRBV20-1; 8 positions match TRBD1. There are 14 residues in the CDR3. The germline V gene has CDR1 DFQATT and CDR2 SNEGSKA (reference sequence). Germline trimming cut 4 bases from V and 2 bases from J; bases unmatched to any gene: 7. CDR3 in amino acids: CSAKGQEVAYEQYF. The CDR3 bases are TGCAGTGCTAAGGGACAGGAGGTGGCCTACGAGCAGTACTTC.

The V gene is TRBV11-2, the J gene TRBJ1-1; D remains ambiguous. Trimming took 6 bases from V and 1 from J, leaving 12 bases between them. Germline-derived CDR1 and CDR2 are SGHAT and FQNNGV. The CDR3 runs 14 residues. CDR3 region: CASRDLYGNTEAFF. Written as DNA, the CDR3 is TGTGCCAGCAGGGACCTTTACGGGAACACTGAAGCTTTCTTT.

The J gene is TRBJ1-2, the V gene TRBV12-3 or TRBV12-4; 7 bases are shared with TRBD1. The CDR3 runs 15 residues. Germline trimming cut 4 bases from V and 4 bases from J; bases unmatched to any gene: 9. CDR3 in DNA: TGTGCCAGCAGTTGGGGGGTAGGGGGCTCCTATGGCTACACCTTC. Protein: CASSWGVGGSYGYTF.

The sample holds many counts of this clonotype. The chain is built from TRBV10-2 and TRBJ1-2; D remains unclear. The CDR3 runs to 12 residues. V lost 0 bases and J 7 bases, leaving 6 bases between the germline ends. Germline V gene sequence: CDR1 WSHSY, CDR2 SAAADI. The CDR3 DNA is TGCGCCAGCAGTGAGTCGGTTTCTGGCTACACCTTC. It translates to CASSESVSGYTF.

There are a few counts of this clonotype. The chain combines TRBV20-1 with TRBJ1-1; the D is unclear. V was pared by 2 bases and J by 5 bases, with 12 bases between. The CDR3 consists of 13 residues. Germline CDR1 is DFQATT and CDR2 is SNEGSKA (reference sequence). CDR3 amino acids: CSARILRGTEAFF. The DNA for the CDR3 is TGCAGTGCTAGAATTCTACGGGGAACTGAAGCTTTCTTT.

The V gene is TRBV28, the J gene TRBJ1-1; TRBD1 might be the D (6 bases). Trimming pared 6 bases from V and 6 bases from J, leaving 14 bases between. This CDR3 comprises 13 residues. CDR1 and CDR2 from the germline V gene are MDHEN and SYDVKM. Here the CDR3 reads CASSARGGPEAFF. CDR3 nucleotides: TGTGCCAGCAGCGCCAGGGGAGGCCCTGAAGCTTTCTTT.

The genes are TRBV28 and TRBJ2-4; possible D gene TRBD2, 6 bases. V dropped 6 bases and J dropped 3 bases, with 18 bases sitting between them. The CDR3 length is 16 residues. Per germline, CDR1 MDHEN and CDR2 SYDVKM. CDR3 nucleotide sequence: TGTGCCAGCAGCAGAGCATGGAGGGGTGGCAAAAACATTCAGTACTTC. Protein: CASSRAWRGGKNIQYF.